The entry below describes one TCR beta chain. Between the trimmed V and J ends, which lost 5 bases and 6 bases, there was a span of 8 bases. The CDR3 covers 11 residues. This sample was taken from a study of blood T cell repertoires in COVID-19. Whole-study context: Sample material is recorded as cDNA or gDNA derived from T cells, B-cell-depleted T cells, or PBMCs.

TCRdb's table, derived via immunoSEQ multiplex PCR, lists solely in-frame clones and lacks some. The table lists 170,000 or so clones, approximately 81% of them singletons. Sample: peripheral blood. The rearrangement links TRBV12-3 or TRBV12-4 to TRBJ2-7; D gene uncertain. This receptor was taken from a man aged 18-30 years with active or convalescent COVID-19. CDR3 sequence (DNA): TGTGCCAGCAGTCGCCCCAGCGAGCAGTACTTC. It yields the protein CASSRPSEQYF.